These 27 T cell receptor beta chains came from one sample sequenced in a study of CD8+ T cells in alopecia areata (dated by TCRdb to about 2018). This specimen's time point label, interpreted: 24 weeks on oral tofacitinib. Sample treatment or condition, as interpreted from the label and publication: oral pan-JAK inhibitor, 5-10 mg twice daily. Library preparation employed the immunoSEQ multiplex PCR assay. RNA was extracted from all samples and reverse transcribed into cDNA, which served as template for TCR sequencing. The table was pulled from immuneACCESS by TCRdb, which kept in-frame rearrangements only. Such tables lose some clones; where checked, under half of the loss comes from unresolved V genes, and the rest has no known cause. In all, the sample holds 190,000 or so clones, and around 58% of those were seen once. The top ten clonotypes cover 10% to 15% of the sample. Sequenced material: CD8+ T cells sorted from blood, taken at week 24, from a patient treated with tofacitinib. The receptor set was obtained from a human donor with alopecia areata.

The rearrangement joins TRBV20-1 to TRBJ2-7; D uncertain. This CDR3 is built from 11 residues. Trimming left V 6 bases short and J 3 bases short, with 9 bases between. CDR1 and CDR2 (germline): DFQATT, SNEGSKA (reference sequence). The CDR3 protein is CSAKDGYEQYF. DNA of the CDR3: TGCAGTGCCAAGGACGGCTACGAGCAGTACTTC.

This chain links TRBV4-1 with TRBJ1-5; 7 nucleotides agree with TRBD1. Germline loops: CDR1 MGHRA, CDR2 YSYEKL. The CDR3 is 18 amino acids. V lost 1 base to trimming and J lost 5 bases; unmatched junction nucleotides: 14. The CDR3 is CASSQAQTYNRGHQPQHF. CDR3 nucleotides: TGCGCCAGCAGCCAAGCCCAGACGTATAACAGGGGACATCAGCCCCAGCATTTT.

This clone was recorded a few times. The V call is TRBV28, the J call TRBJ1-6; D gene unclear. The V and J ends lost 5 bases and 0 bases respectively, with 17 bases between them. The CDR3 is made up of 18 amino acids. Germline CDR1 MDHEN, CDR2 SYDVKM. CDR3 sequence reads: CASSIQLDPSSYNSPLHF. CDR3 nucleotides: TGTGCCAGCAGTATCCAGTTGGACCCGAGCTCCTATAATTCACCCCTCCACTTT.

V is TRBV27 and J is TRBJ1-2; perhaps TRBD1 as D (5 bases). The germline V and J ends were trimmed by 2 bases and 10 bases, with 17 bases remaining between them. CDR1 is MNHEY, CDR2 SMNVEV, per germline (reference sequence). The CDR3 sequence is 14 residues long. The CDR3 DNA reads TGTGCCAGCAGTTTAGGGGTTAAGGGGCCCCACTACACCTTC. Protein: CASSLGVKGPHYTF.

The chain has TRBV30 and TRBJ1-2; 11 positions agree with TRBD1. The CDR3 sequence is 14 residues long. Germline V gene lookup returns CDR1 GTSNPN and CDR2 SVGIG (reference sequence). With 1 base clipped from V and 2 bases from J, the junction kept 0 bases outside the gene matches. As DNA, the CDR3 is TGTGCCTGGAGTGGGACAGGGGGCAACTATGGCTACACCTTC. It yields the protein CAWSGTGGNYGYTF.

The chain couples TRBV4-1 to TRBJ2-7, with 10 bases aligning to TRBD2. The CDR3 runs to 15 residues. The V segment lost 3 bases and the J segment 3 bases; nucleotides outside the gene matches: 5. The germline V gene encodes CDR1 MGHRA and CDR2 YSYEKL. The CDR3 region is CASSQGRTSGYEQYF. The CDR3 region has the DNA TGCGCCAGCAGCCAGGGTAGGACTAGCGGCTACGAGCAGTACTTC.

CDR3 loop: CSVEAFQETQYF. In DNA, the CDR3 is TGCAGCGTTGAGGCCTTCCAAGAGACCCAGTACTTC. The chain combines TRBV29-1 with TRBJ2-5, with D uncertain. There are 12 residues in the CDR3. CDR1 and CDR2 (germline): SQVTM, ANQGSEA. Trimming shortened V by 3 bases and J by 1 base, and 6 bases separated the two germline ends.

This clone has a single count. The gene calls are TRBV19 and TRBJ1-2; D call uncertain. V shed 2 bases and J shed 3 bases, with 7 bases lying between them. Per the germline V gene, CDR1 is LNHDA and CDR2 is SQIVND (reference sequence). CDR3 length: 13 amino acids. CDR3 DNA sequence: TGTGCCAGTAGTATAATTGGGTACTATGGCTACACCTTC. Translation: CASSIIGYYGYTF.

A few counts support this clone. In nucleotides, the CDR3 is TGCAGTGCTGGGACAGGGAGCGAGCAGTACTTC. Translation: CSAGTGSEQYF. This chain links TRBV20-1 with TRBJ2-7; 9 bases are shared with TRBD1. V lost 5 bases, J lost 6 bases, and 2 bases stayed unmatched. From germline, CDR1 is DFQATT and CDR2 SNEGSKA (reference sequence). CDR3 length equals 11 residues.

This chain links TRBV4-1 with TRBJ1-6; D unresolved. The germline CDR1 and CDR2 sequences are MGHRA and YSYEKL. Deletions cut 4 bases from V and 1 base from J, with 14 bases between. CDR3 length equals 17 residues. The CDR3 region has the DNA TGCGCCAGCAGCCCGCTTAATGATGGGTCCTATAATTCACCCCTCCACTTT. Translating gives CASSPLNDGSYNSPLHF.

The V call is TRBV29-1, the J call TRBJ2-2, with D possibly called TRBD1 or TRBD2 (5 bases each). Trimming took 7 bases from V and 5 from J, leaving 11 bases between them. Germline V gene data show CDR1 as SQVTM and CDR2 as ANQGSEA. This CDR3 region has 12 residues. CDR3 amino acids: CSANEGTGELFF. The CDR3, as DNA: TGCAGCGCCAACGAGGGGACCGGGGAGCTGTTTTTT.

V usage is TRBV30 and J usage is TRBJ1-6; possibly TRBD1 for D (5 bases). From germline, CDR1 is GTSNPN and CDR2 SVGIG (reference sequence). Trimming removed 0 bases at V and 7 bases at J, with 13 bases between. This CDR3 region has 15 residues. Here the CDR3 reads CAWSVQLKGNSPLHF. CDR3 in DNA: TGTGCCTGGAGTGTACAGCTTAAGGGGAATTCACCCCTCCACTTT.

The chain uses TRBV11-2 and TRBJ2-5; 8 nucleotides line up with TRBD2. V dropped 6 bases and J dropped 4; count of bases not matched to a gene: 13. The CDR3 sequence is 16 residues long. Per the germline V gene, CDR1 is SGHAT and CDR2 is FQNNGV. In DNA, the CDR3 is TGTGCCAGCAGAAAAATAGCGGGGAGCGAGCGAGAGACCCAGTACTTC. It is translated as CASRKIAGSERETQYF.

Only a few counts were recorded for this clone. This chain joins TRBV18 and TRBJ1-5; D possibly corresponds to TRBD1 (5 bases). Trimming removed 2 bases from V and 6 bases from J, with 11 bases in between. The CDR3 sequence is 14 residues long. CDR1 and CDR2 (germline): KGHSH, LQKENI. The CDR3 loop is CASSPGGEIQPQHF. CDR3 in DNA: TGTGCCAGCTCACCAGGGGGTGAGATTCAGCCCCAGCATTTT.

The chain carries TRBV15 and TRBJ2-5; D is undetermined. Trimming shortened V by 5 bases and J by 1 base, and 11 bases separated the two germline ends. Germline lookup yields CDR1 LNHNV and CDR2 YYDKDF (reference sequence). The CDR3 contains 14 residues. The CDR3 DNA follows: TGTGCCACCAGCGGTCGACGGCCCCAAGAGACCCAGTACTTC. It yields the protein CATSGRRPQETQYF.

This chain joins TRBV5-1 and TRBJ1-2, with D possibly TRBD1 on 5 matching bases. Germline V gene data show CDR1 as SGHRS and CDR2 as YFSETQ. The V end lost 4 bases, the J end lost 4 bases, and 14 bases lay between the germline ends. The CDR3 is 14 amino acids. The CDR3 DNA sequence: TGCGCCAGCAGCCTTACTGGGGCAGCCTATGGCTACACCTTC. It specifies CASSLTGAAYGYTF.

This clone was detected only a few times. The V call is TRBV19, the J call TRBJ1-2; the D is unclear. Germline V gives CDR1 LNHDA, CDR2 SQIVND (reference sequence). The CDR3 contains 14 residues. Trimming took off 3 bases at V and 5 bases at J, with 13 bases between the two ends. The CDR3 protein is CASSIGQVRYGYTF. CDR3 in DNA: TGTGCCAGTAGTATTGGTCAGGTCCGATATGGCTACACCTTC.

A few counts support this clone. The V call is TRBV27, the J call TRBJ2-1; D gene unclear. Germline V gene data show CDR1 as MNHEY and CDR2 as SMNVEV (reference sequence). With 3 bases removed from V and 1 base from J, the gap between germline ends came to 7 bases. This CDR3 has 14 amino acids. CDR3 bases: TGTGCCAGCAGTTTGGCGTCGTCCTACAATGAGCAGTTCTTC. Its protein is CASSLASSYNEQFF.

As concerns this clone: The junction and the germline gene differ at one end; a read error may be behind it. The chain has TRBV6-5 and TRBJ2-3, with D uncertain. The CDR3 length is 11 residues. Germline V gene lookup returns CDR1 MNHEY and CDR2 SVGAGI. CDR3 loop: CASSYADTQCF. The CDR3 DNA follows: TGTGCCAGCAGTTACGCCGATACGCAGTGTTTT.

This clone was seen only a few times. The rearrangement uses TRBV2 and TRBJ2-7; the D gene could be TRBD1 or TRBD2 (5 bases each). CDR1 SNHLY and CDR2 FYNNEI come from the germline V gene. V was cut by 6 bases and J by 6 bases, with 18 bases left in between. This CDR3 is 14 amino acids long. The CDR3 here is CASRRRDGVAEQYF. CDR3 nucleotides: TGTGCCAGCAGGCGCCGGGACGGAGTGGCCGAGCAGTACTTC.

The gene calls are TRBV2 and TRBJ1-2, with D unresolved. The CDR3 length is 15 residues. V dropped 2 bases and J dropped 3 bases, with 13 bases sitting between them. Germline CDR1 and CDR2: SNHLY and FYNNEI. CDR3 DNA: TGTGCCAGCAGTGAAACCCGGACGGGTCACTATGGCTACACCTTC. Its protein product is CASSETRTGHYGYTF.

The chain uses TRBV5-6 and TRBJ1-5, with a weak D call TRBD1 (5 bases). The CDR3 spans 14 residues. Between the trimmed V and J ends, which lost 4 bases and 6 bases, there was a span of 14 bases. CDR1 and CDR2 from the germline V gene are SGHDT and YYEEEE. CDR3 sequence reads: CASSRWGRGQPQHF. In DNA, the CDR3 is TGTGCCAGCAGCCGCTGGGGAAGGGGTCAGCCCCAGCATTTT.

In this sample, this clone turned up a few times. The chain employs TRBV19 and TRBJ2-5, with D hard to call. There are 12 residues in the CDR3. V was cut by 3 bases and J by 4 bases, with 6 bases left in between. Per the germline V gene, CDR1 is LNHDA and CDR2 is SQIVND (reference sequence). This CDR3 reads CASSMPGETQYF. The CDR3 bases are TGTGCCAGTAGTATGCCCGGAGAGACCCAGTACTTC.

Only one count was recorded for this clone. V usage is TRBV7-3 and J usage is TRBJ1-1; TRBD1 aligns across 9 bases. There are 16 residues in the CDR3. Trimming at V came to 5 bases and at J to 6 bases, leaving 13 bases not matched to a gene. Germline-derived CDR1 and CDR2 are SGHTA and FQGTGA. CDR3: CASSPTGTGKVAEAFF. CDR3 DNA: TGTGCCAGCAGCCCCACCGGGACAGGGAAAGTCGCTGAAGCTTTCTTT.

This chain links TRBV29-1 with TRBJ2-3; 12 bases line up with TRBD2. The CDR3 runs 16 residues. The V segment lost 5 bases and the J segment 2 bases; nucleotides outside the gene matches: 8. Germline values: CDR1 SQVTM, CDR2 ANQGSEA. CDR3 coding DNA: TGCAGCGTTTGGATCGGACTAGCGGGGAACACAGATACGCAGTATTTT. It translates to CSVWIGLAGNTDTQYF.

The chain is built from TRBV4-2 and TRBJ1-5, with D tentatively TRBD1 (6 bases). The CDR3 loop spans 14 amino acids. Germline-derived CDR1 and CDR2 are LGHNA and YNFKEQ. V lost 5 bases and J 2 bases, leaving 10 bases between the germline ends. The CDR3 nucleotides are TGTGCCAGCAGCTCAGGACAGCGCAATCAGCCCCAGCATTTT. Translation gives CASSSGQRNQPQHF.

The sample holds a few counts of this clone. V is TRBV12-5 and J is TRBJ2-3, with a possible D match to TRBD2 (6 bases). Germline lookup yields CDR1 LGHNT and CDR2 FRNRAP. Trimming stripped 6 bases from V and 1 base from J, with 11 bases between. The CDR3 has 14 residues. The CDR3 is CASGPGDRTDTQYF. CDR3 bases: TGTGCTAGTGGACCGGGGGACCGCACAGATACGCAGTATTTT.